This T cell receptor (beta chain) derives from a study of CD8 T cells in ankylosing spondylitis. The germline V gene has CDR1 MNHEY and CDR2 SMNVEV (reference sequence). This CDR3 contains 15 residues. V was clipped by 7 bases and J by 5 bases, with 18 bases between them. TCRdb reanalysed the 5' RACE reads using MiXCR and keeps one entry per CDR3 protein. The table lists 200,000 or so distinct CDR3 sequences, 25% to 30% of them singletons. The clonotype comes from a male donor with ankylosing spondylitis or in good health (not recorded which). Sequences were obtained from blood, either unsorted or a sorted T cell fraction (not recorded which). The V gene is TRBV27, the J gene TRBJ2-1, with D tentatively TRBD2 (7 bases). The CDR3 DNA reads TGTGCCAGCAAATGGGGGCTAGCGGCTAACAATGAGCAGTTCTTC. Protein: CASKWGLAANNEQFF.